This T cell receptor (beta chain) was sequenced during a study of T cell changes during pregnancy in multiple sclerosis. Sequenced by immunoSEQ multiplex PCR; TCRdb stores in-frame clones only, minus some. The table includes approximately 83,000 clones, around 93% detected once. The CDR3 contains 18 residues. Per germline, CDR1 LNHNV and CDR2 YYDKDF (reference sequence). The J segment lost 6 bases and the V segment lost 1 base, leaving 12 bases of the junction unmatched. The chain uses TRBV15 and TRBJ1-4; 9 bases line up with TRBD1. The receptor comes from a female donor with multiple sclerosis, enrolled in a pregnancy study. Sequenced material: peripheral blood, taken in the third trimester of pregnancy. CDR3 sequence: CATSRGVGQGMVDEKLFF. The CDR3 region has the DNA TGTGCCACCAGCAGAGGAGTCGGACAGGGGATGGTAGATGAAAAACTGTTTTTT.